The 29 T cell receptor beta chains below come from one sample, sequenced in a study of T cell responses to AZD1222 COVID-19 vaccine. TCRdb keeps only in-frame clones here, not all; method: immunoSEQ multiplex PCR. The table has approximately 27,000 clones, around nine tenths seen once. This sample comprised peripheral blood, obtained on day 0 of AZD1222 vaccination. All receptors derive from an adult in good health.

The chain links TRBV15 to TRBJ2-1; 15 bases map to TRBD2. Germline V lookup: CDR1 LNHNV, CDR2 YYDKDF (reference sequence). J lost 1 base, V lost 0 bases, and 4 bases had no gene match. The CDR3 has 19 residues. The CDR3 protein is CATSRDWGLAGGSYNEQFF. CDR3 bases: TGTGCCACCAGCAGAGATTGGGGACTAGCGGGAGGTTCCTACAATGAGCAGTTCTTC.

V is TRBV3-1 (or the pseudogene TRBV3-2) and J is TRBJ1-6, with D unresolved. Germline V gene data show CDR1 as LGHDT and CDR2 as YNNKEL (reference sequence). This CDR3 contains 12 residues. V lost 7 bases to trimming and J lost 11 bases, with 12 bases between them. In DNA form, the CDR3 reads TGTGCCAGCAATTTCGTGGCTGCACCCCTCCACTTT. This translates into CASNFVAAPLHF.

The chain couples TRBV6-2 or TRBV6-3 to TRBJ1-5, with 9 bases matching TRBD1. This CDR3 has 17 amino acids. Per the germline V gene, CDR1 is MNHEY and CDR2 is SVGEGT. After removal of 2 bases from V and 5 bases from J, the junction contained 10 bases not matched to a gene. The DNA of the CDR3 is TGTGCCAGCAGTTACCCGGGACAGGGAAGATATGATCAGCCCCAGCATTTT. It yields the protein CASSYPGQGRYDQPQHF.

The V and J genes are TRBV19 and TRBJ1-2; the D is unclear. V dropped 5 bases and J dropped 1 base, with 5 bases sitting between them. Germline V gene data show CDR1 as LNHDA and CDR2 as SQIVND (reference sequence). The CDR3 contains 12 residues. The CDR3 loop is CASSQNNYGYTF. CDR3 bases: TGTGCCAGTAGTCAAAATAACTATGGCTACACCTTC.

The chain's CDR3 is CASSHQGNYGYTF. In DNA, the CDR3 is TGTGCCAGCAGTCACCAGGGTAACTATGGCTACACCTTC. The V call is TRBV27, the J call TRBJ1-2, with a possible D match to TRBD1 (5 bases). The CDR3 is 13 amino acids. CDR1 and CDR2 (germline): MNHEY, SMNVEV (reference sequence). Trimming stripped 5 bases from V and 1 base from J, with 8 bases between.

The chain joins TRBV3-1 (or the pseudogene TRBV3-2) to TRBJ2-7, with 9 bases matching TRBD2. V was pared by 3 bases and J by 1 base, with 4 bases of the junction left unmatched. The CDR3 is made up of 15 amino acids. CDR1 LGHDT and CDR2 YNNKEL come from the germline V gene (reference sequence). The CDR3 DNA sequence: TGTGCCAGCAGCCAGGCTAGCGGGAATTCCTACGAGCAGTACTTC. Its translation is CASSQASGNSYEQYF.

The chain uses TRBV10-1 and TRBJ1-1; TRBD1 might be the D (5 bases). CDR3 length equals 13 residues. Trimming left V 6 bases short and J 1 base short, with 9 bases between. The germline V gene encodes CDR1 WNHNN and CDR2 SYGVQD (reference sequence). The CDR3 DNA reads TGCGCCAGCAGCTCCGGACAGAACACTGAAGCTTTCTTT. This codes for CASSSGQNTEAFF.

The chain links TRBV5-1 to TRBJ2-7; D unclear. This CDR3 spans 13 amino acids. In germline, CDR1 is SGHRS, CDR2 YFSETQ. The V end lost 0 bases, the J end lost 1 base, and 5 bases lay between the germline ends. Here the CDR3 DNA reads TGCGCCAGCAGCTTGGCCGGTTCCTACGAGCAGTACTTC. It encodes CASSLAGSYEQYF. Using reference TRBV5-1 and TRBJ2-7 for the parts outside the CDR3, the full variable domain is KAGVTQTPRYLIKTRGQQVTLSCSPISGHRSVSWYQQTPGQGLQFLFEYFSETQRNKGNFPGRFSGRQFSNSRSEMNVSTLELGDSALYLCASSLAGSYEQYFGPGTRLTVT.

The chain is built from TRBV9 and TRBJ1-4; maybe TRBD1 (6 bases). Per the germline V gene, CDR1 is SGDLS and CDR2 is YYNGEE. Deletions cut 0 bases from V and 2 bases from J, with 8 bases between. CDR3 size: 15 residues. The CDR3 bases are TGTGCCAGCAGCGTAGATAGGGGGACTAATGAAAAACTGTTTTTT. Amino acid sequence: CASSVDRGTNEKLFF.

This chain links TRBV30 with TRBJ1-5; a possible D gene is TRBD1 (5 bases). The CDR3 contains 14 residues. Germline V gene sequence: CDR1 GTSNPN, CDR2 SVGIG (reference sequence). Trimming shortened V by 1 base and J by 7 bases, and 14 bases separated the two germline ends. The CDR3 nucleotides are TGTGCCTGGAGTGAAAGAGGGACGACCCAGCCCCAGCATTTT. It codes for CAWSERGTTQPQHF.

The chain has TRBV7-9 and TRBJ2-7; perhaps TRBD2 as D (5 bases). The CDR3 has 14 amino acids. With 5 bases removed from V and 2 bases from J, the gap between germline ends came to 13 bases. CDR1 is SEHNR and CDR2 is FQNEAQ in the germline V gene (reference sequence). As DNA, the CDR3 is TGTGCCAGCAGCCCGAAGACTATCCCCTACGAGCAGTACTTC. The encoded protein is CASSPKTIPYEQYF.

V is TRBV5-8 and J is TRBJ2-5; D is perhaps TRBD1 or TRBD2 (6 bases each). Germline loops: CDR1 SGHTS, CDR2 YDEGEE. The CDR3 consists of 14 residues. V was shortened by 4 bases and J by 1 base, with 11 bases between the two germline ends. The DNA of the CDR3 is TGTGCCAGCAGCCCAGGAGGGGGCCAAGAGACCCAGTACTTC. It yields the protein CASSPGGGQETQYF.

The chain carries TRBV10-3 and TRBJ1-2, with D possibly being TRBD1 (6 bases). CDR1 and CDR2 from the germline V gene are ENHRY and SYGVKD. This CDR3 has 16 residues. V was pared by 4 bases and J by 1 base, with 16 bases between. The CDR3 reads CAISADGTRLNYGYTF. The CDR3 bases are TGTGCCATCAGTGCCGACGGGACAAGGCTTAACTATGGCTACACCTTC.

V usage is TRBV13 and J usage is TRBJ2-1; 7 nucleotides agree with TRBD2. This CDR3 has 15 residues. Germline assignment: CDR1 PRHDT and CDR2 FYEKMQ (reference sequence). The V segment lost 2 bases and the J segment 5 bases; nucleotides outside the gene matches: 6. The CDR3 spells CASSLYRDYDNEQFF. In nucleotides, the CDR3 is TGTGCCAGCAGCTTATATCGGGACTACGACAATGAGCAGTTCTTC.

The genes are TRBV29-1 and TRBJ2-5; D not resolved. Trimming cost V 7 bases and J 5 bases, with 17 bases left between them. The CDR3 has 13 residues. Germline CDR1 and CDR2: SQVTM and ANQGSEA. Here the CDR3 reads CSALSIGGETQYF. As DNA, the CDR3 is TGCAGCGCCCTATCTATAGGCGGCGAGACCCAGTACTTC. Looking up the rest from reference TRBV29-1 and TRBJ2-5 gives the full variable domain: SAVISQKPSRDICQRGTSLTIQCQVDSQVTMMFWYRQQPGQSLTLIATANQGSEATYESGFVIDKFPISRPNLTFSTLTVSNMSPEDSSIYLCSALSIGGETQYFGPGTRLLVL.

The chain has TRBV29-1 and TRBJ1-1; possibly TRBD1 for D (5 bases). The CDR3 has 14 residues. V was clipped by 6 bases and J by 4 bases, with 18 bases between them. From germline, CDR1 is SQVTM and CDR2 ANQGSEA. CDR3 sequence: CSVRIGGSGTEAFF. The DNA of the CDR3 is TGCAGCGTAAGAATTGGGGGGTCTGGCACTGAAGCTTTCTTT.

The rearrangement uses TRBV3-1 (or the pseudogene TRBV3-2) and TRBJ1-2, with a weak D call TRBD1 (6 bases). Trimming removed 8 bases at V and 10 bases at J, with 14 bases between. There are 11 residues in the CDR3. Germline assignment: CDR1 LGHDT and CDR2 YNNKEL (reference sequence). CDR3 sequence reads: CASQGPVDYTF. CDR3 DNA sequence: TGTGCCAGCCAGGGGCCAGTGGACTACACCTTC.

This clone was observed once. The V gene is TRBV15, the J gene TRBJ2-7; D may be TRBD1 or TRBD2 (6 bases each). CDR3 length: 16 amino acids. Per the germline V gene, CDR1 is LNHNV and CDR2 is YYDKDF (reference sequence). Trimming left V 0 bases short and J 5 bases short, with 17 bases between. The chain's CDR3 is CATSRDTGGLVDEQYF. CDR3 coding DNA: TGTGCCACCAGCAGAGATACCGGGGGCTTAGTGGACGAGCAGTACTTC.

The J gene is TRBJ2-1, the V gene TRBV18; 9 positions match TRBD1. The ends lost 2 bases at V and 10 bases at J; junction bases unmatched: 3. Germline V gene data show CDR1 as KGHSH and CDR2 as LQKENI. This CDR3 contains 13 residues. The chain's CDR3 is CASSPYRGQEQFF. The CDR3 bases are TGTGCCAGCTCACCATACAGGGGGCAGGAGCAGTTCTTC.

This clone was observed a single time. The chain couples TRBV7-9 to TRBJ1-1; no definite D call. Looked up from germline, CDR1 is SEHNR and CDR2 is FQNEAQ (reference sequence). Trimming removed 4 bases from V and 4 bases from J, with 13 bases in between. The CDR3 runs 14 residues. Written as DNA, the CDR3 is TGTGCCAGCAGCTCAGGAGTCTTGAGCACTGAAGCTTTCTTT. Its translation is CASSSGVLSTEAFF.

The chain uses TRBV5-1 and TRBJ2-3; TRBD2 matches 9 bases. The germline V gene encodes CDR1 SGHRS and CDR2 YFSETQ. The length of the CDR3 is 14 residues. With 4 bases clipped from V and 3 bases from J, the junction kept 3 bases outside the gene matches. The CDR3 DNA reads TGCGCCAGCAGCGGGCTAGCGGGGACAGATACGCAGTATTTT. This sequence encodes CASSGLAGTDTQYF.

The CDR3 region is CASSIVQGLNQPQHF. CDR3 nucleotide sequence: TGTGCCAGTAGTATAGTCCAGGGTTTAAATCAGCCCCAGCATTTT. The genes are TRBV19 and TRBJ1-5; perhaps TRBD1 as D (5 bases). Germline lookup yields CDR1 LNHDA and CDR2 SQIVND (reference sequence). V was pared by 1 base and J by 4 bases, with 11 bases between. This CDR3 contains 15 residues.

The rearrangement uses TRBV2 and TRBJ2-7, with 7 bases aligning to TRBD1. The CDR3 is 13 residues long. V lost 8 bases and J lost 3; bases outside the gene matches: 7. Germline lookup yields CDR1 SNHLY and CDR2 FYNNEI. The CDR3 DNA reads as TGTGCCAGCGGACAGGATCTCCGCTACGAGCAGTACTTC. Amino acids: CASGQDLRYEQYF.

V gene TRBV9 combines with J gene TRBJ2-5; either TRBD1 or TRBD2 may supply D (5 bases each). V was shortened by 3 bases and J by 2 bases, with 14 bases between the two germline ends. CDR1 SGDLS and CDR2 YYNGEE come from the germline V gene. CDR3 length: 15 residues. The DNA for the CDR3 is TGTGCCAGCAGCGGAAGGGACCACAGACAAGAGACCCAGTACTTC. This translates into CASSGRDHRQETQYF. Combining the CDR3 with reference TRBV9 and TRBJ2-5 gives the whole variable domain DSGVTQTPKHLITATGQRVTLRCSPRSGDLSVYWYQQSLDQGLQFLIQYYNGEERAKGNILERFSAQQFPDLHSELNLSSLELGDSALYFCASSGRDHRQETQYFGPGTRLLVL.

This sequence joins TRBV7-3 and TRBJ2-3; 7 bases align to TRBD2. The CDR3 sequence is 15 residues long. After removal of 5 bases from V and 0 bases from J, the junction contained 5 bases not matched to a gene. Per germline, CDR1 SGHTA and CDR2 FQGTGA. The CDR3 here is CASSLVAGSTDTQYF. CDR3 sequence (DNA): TGTGCCAGCAGCCTGGTAGCGGGCAGCACAGATACGCAGTATTTT.

The chain employs TRBV20-1 and TRBJ1-4; weak D call: TRBD1 (5 bases). This CDR3 is built from 11 residues. Trimming left V 5 bases short and J 6 bases short, with 7 bases between. The germline V gene has CDR1 DFQATT and CDR2 SNEGSKA (reference sequence). This CDR3 reads CSAGGDEKLFF. CDR3 sequence (DNA): TGCAGTGCTGGAGGGGATGAAAAACTGTTTTTT.

The rearrangement uses TRBV7-8 and TRBJ2-2; a weak D match, TRBD2 (6 bases). Germline loops: CDR1 SGHVS, CDR2 FQNEAQ. CDR3 size: 13 residues. V shed 5 bases and J shed 6 bases, with 10 bases lying between them. The CDR3 nucleotides are TGTGCCAGCAGCCGGAGGGAGCCCGGGGAGCTGTTTTTT. This encodes CASSRREPGELFF.

This clone was detected a few times. This chain joins TRBV7-2 and TRBJ2-1, with D tentatively TRBD1 (6 bases). The CDR3 covers 14 residues. The germline V and J ends were trimmed by 2 bases and 5 bases, with 10 bases remaining between them. Per the germline V gene, CDR1 is SGHTA and CDR2 is FQGNSA. The CDR3 DNA reads TGTGCCAGCAGCTTACAGGGGTGGAACAATGAGCAGTTCTTC. Translating it yields CASSLQGWNNEQFF.

The chain uses TRBV9 and TRBJ1-6; D gene uncertain. Germline V gene lookup returns CDR1 SGDLS and CDR2 YYNGEE. The CDR3 loop spans 13 amino acids. Trimming took off 2 bases at V and 10 bases at J, with 10 bases between the two ends. CDR3 residues: CASSVRVGSPLHF. The CDR3 nucleotides are TGTGCCAGCAGCGTTAGGGTAGGGTCACCCCTCCACTTT.